This entry lists 6 T cell receptor beta chains sequenced from one sample in a study of blood T cell repertoires in COVID-19. Libraries were prepared by immunoSEQ multiplex PCR; TCRdb keeps only in-frame clonotypes and omits some of them. The sample yields 130,000 or so clones, roughly 88% seen once. Material: peripheral blood. The source is a man aged 45 to 65 with acute or convalescent COVID-19.

The sample holds one count of this clone. J is TRBJ1-3 and V is TRBV18; D not resolved. The germline CDR1 and CDR2 sequences are KGHSH and LQKENI. Trimming cost V 2 bases and J 8 bases, with 7 bases left between them. This CDR3 has 12 residues. The CDR3 DNA sequence: TGTGCCAGCTCACCAAGGACTGACACCATATATTTT. Amino acid sequence: CASSPRTDTIYF. Full variable domain (outside the CDR3, taken from reference TRBV18 and TRBJ1-3): NAGVMQNPRHLVRRRGQEARLRCSPMKGHSHVYWYRQLPEEGLKFMVYLQKENIIDESGMPKERFSAEFPKEGPSILRIQQVVRGDSAAYFCASSPRTDTIYFGEGSWLTVV.

This rearrangement joins TRBV5-1 to TRBJ2-6; 9 positions match TRBD2. V shed 2 bases, J shed 0 bases, and the junction held 6 bases outside the gene matches. The CDR3 is 18 residues long. Per the germline V gene, CDR1 is SGHRS and CDR2 is YFSETQ. CDR3 protein: CASSFIAGALSGANVLTF. The DNA of the CDR3 is TGCGCCAGCAGCTTCATAGCGGGAGCCCTCTCTGGGGCCAACGTCCTGACTTTC.

The rearrangement links TRBV12-3 or TRBV12-4 to TRBJ1-2, with a possible D match to TRBD1 (5 bases). This CDR3 contains 12 residues. Between the trimmed V and J ends, which lost 6 bases and 8 bases, there was a span of 13 bases. The CDR3 DNA follows: TGTGCCAGCAGCCGAGAAGCAGGGGGCTACACCTTC. Amino acid sequence: CASSREAGGYTF.

This clone was found once. Since the CDR3 does not end with the conserved phenylalanine or tryptophan, this likely comes from a read error. The DNA is omitted, as the CDR3 cannot be located on it reliably, and the CDR3 follows TCRdb's listing. The CDR3 loop is CASSQATRDSGGCY. This sequence joins TRBV3-1 (or the pseudogene TRBV3-2) and TRBJ2-7; the table's D call, TRBD1, has no DNA check behind it. Germline V gives CDR1 LGHDT, CDR2 YNNKEL (reference sequence). The CDR3 numbers 14 amino acids, ends counted.

V gene TRBV6-2 or TRBV6-3 combines with J gene TRBJ2-1; D unresolved. This CDR3 has 14 residues. The V gene lost 0 bases and the J gene lost 2 bases, with 5 bases spanning the gap. CDR1 is MNHEY and CDR2 is SVGEGT in the germline V gene. The CDR3 region is CASSYSIAYNEQFF. CDR3 nucleotide sequence: TGTGCCAGCAGTTACTCGATAGCCTACAATGAGCAGTTCTTC.

The chain couples TRBV18 to TRBJ2-7; 9 bases are a match to TRBD2. The CDR3 spans 15 residues. The germline V gene has CDR1 KGHSH and CDR2 LQKENI. Trimming cost V 2 bases and J 4 bases; bases outside gene matches: 6. Here the CDR3 DNA reads TGTGCCAGCTCACCATCTCTAGCGGGACGATACGAGCAGTACTTC. This codes for CASSPSLAGRYEQYF.